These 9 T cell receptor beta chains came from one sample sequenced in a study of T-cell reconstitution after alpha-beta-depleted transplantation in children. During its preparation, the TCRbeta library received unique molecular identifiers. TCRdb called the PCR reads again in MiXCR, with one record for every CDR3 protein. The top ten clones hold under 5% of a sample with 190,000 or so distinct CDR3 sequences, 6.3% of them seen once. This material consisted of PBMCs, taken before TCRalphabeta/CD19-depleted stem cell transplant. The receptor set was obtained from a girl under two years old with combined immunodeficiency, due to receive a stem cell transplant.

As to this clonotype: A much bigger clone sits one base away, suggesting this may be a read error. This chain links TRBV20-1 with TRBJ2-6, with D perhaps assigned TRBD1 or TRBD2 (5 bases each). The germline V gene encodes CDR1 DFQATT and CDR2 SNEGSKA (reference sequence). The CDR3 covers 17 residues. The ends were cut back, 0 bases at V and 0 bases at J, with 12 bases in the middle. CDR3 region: CSARDLGPPSGANVLTF. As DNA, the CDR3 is TGCAGTGCTAGAGATTTGGGACCGCCCTCTGGGGCCAACGTCCTGACTTTC.

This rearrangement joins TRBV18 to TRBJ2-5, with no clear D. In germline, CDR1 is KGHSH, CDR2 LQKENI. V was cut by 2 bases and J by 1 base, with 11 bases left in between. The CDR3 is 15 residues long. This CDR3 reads CASSPVSGSQETQYF. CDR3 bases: TGTGCCAGCTCACCAGTATCGGGCAGCCAAGAGACCCAGTACTTC.

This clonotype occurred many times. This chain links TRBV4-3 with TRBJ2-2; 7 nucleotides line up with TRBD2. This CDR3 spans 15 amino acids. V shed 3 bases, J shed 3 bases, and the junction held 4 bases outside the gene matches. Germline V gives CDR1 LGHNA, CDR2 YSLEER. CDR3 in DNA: TGCGCCAGCAGCCACATCCTAGCGGACACCGGGGAGCTGTTTTTT. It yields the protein CASSHILADTGELFF.

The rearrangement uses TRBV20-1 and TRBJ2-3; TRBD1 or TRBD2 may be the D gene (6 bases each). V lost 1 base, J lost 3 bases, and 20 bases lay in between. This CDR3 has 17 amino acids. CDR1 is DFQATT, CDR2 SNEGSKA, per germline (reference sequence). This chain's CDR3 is CSARVDKWGAETDTQYF. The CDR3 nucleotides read TGCAGTGCTAGAGTGGATAAGTGGGGGGCGGAGACAGATACGCAGTATTTT.

Written as DNA, the CDR3 is TGTGCCAGCAGTGATTACACCAGGCGCACAGATACGCAGTATTTT. Translating it yields CASSDYTRRTDTQYF. This chain uses TRBV2 with TRBJ2-3; D uncertain. The V and J ends lost 3 bases and 1 base respectively, with 11 bases between them. CDR3 size: 15 residues. CDR1 and CDR2 (germline): SNHLY, FYNNEI.

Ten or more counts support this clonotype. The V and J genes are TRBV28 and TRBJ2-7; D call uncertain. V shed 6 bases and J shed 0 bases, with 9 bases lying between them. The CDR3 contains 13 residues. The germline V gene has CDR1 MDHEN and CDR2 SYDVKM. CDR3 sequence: CASSRRNSYEQYF. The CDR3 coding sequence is TGTGCCAGCAGCCGACGGAACTCCTACGAGCAGTACTTC.

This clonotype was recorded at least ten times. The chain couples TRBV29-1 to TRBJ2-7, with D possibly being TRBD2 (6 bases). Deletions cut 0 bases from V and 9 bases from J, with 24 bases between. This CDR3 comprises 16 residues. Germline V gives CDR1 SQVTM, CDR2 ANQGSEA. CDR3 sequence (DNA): TGCAGCGTTGAAGATCGGGAGTCCCCCGGACACTGGGGGCAGTACTTC. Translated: CSVEDRESPGHWGQYF.

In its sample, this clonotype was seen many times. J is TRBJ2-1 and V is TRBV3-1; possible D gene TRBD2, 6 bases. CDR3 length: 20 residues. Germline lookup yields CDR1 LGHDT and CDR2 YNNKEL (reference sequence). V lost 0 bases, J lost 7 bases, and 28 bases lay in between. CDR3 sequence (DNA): TGTGCCAGCAGCCAAGATTCTGGCGGGATGATAGGTTATAGTGTGAATGAGCAGTTCTTC. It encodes CASSQDSGGMIGYSVNEQFF.

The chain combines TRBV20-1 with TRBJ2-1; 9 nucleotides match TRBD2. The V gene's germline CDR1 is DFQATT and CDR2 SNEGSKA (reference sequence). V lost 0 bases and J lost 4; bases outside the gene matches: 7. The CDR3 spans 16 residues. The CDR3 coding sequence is TGCAGTGCTAGAGATCCGGCGGGAGGGCGTTACAATGAGCAGTTCTTC. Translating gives CSARDPAGGRYNEQFF.